These 14 T cell receptor beta chains were sequenced from one sample in a study of radiotherapy plus CTLA-4 blockade in lung cancer. Method: immunoSEQ multiplex PCR; TCRdb's copy keeps in-frame clones and lacks some. Of 65,000 to 85,000 clones in the sample, about 72% were seen once. The sequenced sample was peripheral blood, obtained from a patient treated with radiotherapy plus ipilimumab. All receptors derive from a human donor with non-small cell lung cancer whose response to radiotherapy plus ipilimumab could not be evaluated. Some clones in this sample may be carry-over from other donors' samples.

The genes are TRBV18 and TRBJ2-7; D not resolved. From germline, CDR1 is KGHSH and CDR2 LQKENI. CDR3 length equals 12 residues. Trimming took 5 bases from V and 4 from J, leaving 9 bases between them. The CDR3, as DNA: TGTGCCAGCTCAACGCAGAATTACGAGCAGTACTTC. This gives the protein CASSTQNYEQYF.

The chain combines TRBV5-6 with TRBJ2-3, with 7 bases identical to TRBD1. The germline gives CDR1 SGHDT, CDR2 YYEEEE. This CDR3 spans 16 amino acids. V shed 0 bases and J 1 base; nucleotides not matched to a gene: 5. CDR3: CASSLETGARTDTQYF. CDR3 DNA sequence: TGTGCCAGCAGCTTGGAAACAGGGGCCCGCACAGATACGCAGTATTTT.

The J gene is TRBJ2-5, the V gene TRBV18, with D perhaps TRBD1 (6 bases). CDR3 length: 14 residues. The ends were cut back, 4 bases at V and 1 base at J, with 10 bases in the middle. The germline V gene encodes CDR1 KGHSH and CDR2 LQKENI. CDR3 amino acids: CASSLTQGQETQYF. The CDR3 coding sequence is TGTGCCAGCTCACTAACACAGGGCCAAGAGACCCAGTACTTC.

This clone was counted between two and nine times. V gene TRBV7-9 combines with J gene TRBJ2-2; 11 bases agree with TRBD2. Unmatched junction bases numbered 8, after V lost 10 bases and J lost 4 bases. CDR3 length: 15 amino acids. CDR1 SEHNR and CDR2 FQNEAQ come from the germline V gene (reference sequence). CDR3 nucleotides: TGTGCCAACGCGCCTAGCGGGGGGTTCACCGGGGAGCTGTTTTTT. Amino acids: CANAPSGGFTGELFF.

The chain is built from TRBV6-5 and TRBJ2-7; D unclear. CDR1 and CDR2 (germline): MNHEY, SVGAGI. The CDR3 is 13 amino acids. With 5 bases removed from V and 5 bases from J, the gap between germline ends came to 13 bases. CDR3: CASSLSFRDEQYF. The CDR3 bases are TGTGCCAGCAGTCTTTCATTCCGGGACGAGCAGTACTTC.

CDR3 sequence: CASSQVWPGGYTF. Here the CDR3 DNA reads TGCGCCAGCAGCCAAGTCTGGCCAGGCGGCTACACCTTC. The rearrangement uses TRBV4-1 and TRBJ1-2; D remains ambiguous. CDR1 and CDR2 from the germline V gene are MGHRA and YSYEKL. V was pared by 1 base and J by 8 bases, with 11 bases between. The CDR3 covers 13 residues.

The chain combines TRBV6-5 with TRBJ1-1, with D possibly TRBD1 on 5 matching bases. The length of the CDR3 is 15 residues. Germline CDR1 reads MNHEY; CDR2 reads SVGAGI. Trimming removed 2 bases at V and 1 base at J, with 11 bases between. The CDR3 here is CASSYPAGKNTEAFF. The DNA for the CDR3 is TGTGCCAGCAGTTACCCAGCAGGGAAGAACACTGAAGCTTTCTTT.

The chain couples TRBV13 to TRBJ2-2, with TRBD1 matching 10 bases. J lost 5 bases, V lost 5 bases, and 8 bases had no gene match. This CDR3 region has 16 residues. CDR1 is PRHDT, CDR2 FYEKMQ, per germline (reference sequence). The CDR3 region is CASSDRRDRGTGELFF. The CDR3 DNA reads as TGTGCCAGCAGCGATCGCCGGGACAGGGGTACCGGGGAGCTGTTTTTT.

This clone was recorded a few times. CDR3 nucleotide sequence: TGCGCCAGCAGCTTTCCGGGACAGTCCCTCTCCTACAATGAGCAGTTCTTC. Translation gives CASSFPGQSLSYNEQFF. The rearrangement joins TRBV5-1 to TRBJ2-1, with 7 bases that match TRBD1. V lost 2 bases, J lost 0 bases, and 8 bases stayed unmatched. Germline V gene sequence: CDR1 SGHRS, CDR2 YFSETQ. The length of the CDR3 is 17 residues.

This clone was counted once. The junction differs from germline at one of its ends, possibly a read error. The chain recombines TRBV28 with TRBJ1-1; a possible D gene is TRBD1 (5 bases). Germline V CDR1 and CDR2: MDHEN, SYDVKM. This CDR3 is built from 13 residues. DNA of the CDR3: TGTGCCAGCAGTTTAAGATTTGTGGGGCCACCCGGCTTT. It translates to CASSLRFVGPPGF.

The chain couples TRBV20-1 to TRBJ2-7; D call uncertain. Germline V gene lookup returns CDR1 DFQATT and CDR2 SNEGSKA (reference sequence). This CDR3 comprises 11 residues. With 5 bases removed from V and 7 bases from J, the gap between germline ends came to 12 bases. The CDR3 loop reads CSALTGTEQYF. CDR3 bases: TGCAGTGCTTTAACGGGTACGGAGCAGTACTTC.

The CDR3 loop reads CASSWTGGTGELFF. The CDR3, as DNA: TGTGCCAGCAGTTGGACAGGGGGCACCGGGGAGCTGTTTTTT. The chain combines TRBV2 with TRBJ2-2; 10 bases agree with TRBD1. Germline CDR1 reads SNHLY; CDR2 reads FYNNEI. With 5 bases clipped from V and 4 bases from J, the junction kept 1 base outside the gene matches. The CDR3 is 14 amino acids.

The chain carries TRBV6-5 and TRBJ2-1; D perhaps matches TRBD1 (6 bases). Germline CDR1 MNHEY, CDR2 SVGAGI. This CDR3 is 15 amino acids long. V lost 6 bases and J 7 bases, leaving 19 bases between the germline ends. The CDR3 sequence is CASRPPQGDANEQFF. The CDR3 DNA follows: TGTGCCAGCAGGCCTCCACAGGGAGATGCGAATGAGCAGTTCTTC.

This chain connects TRBV5-1 to TRBJ2-5; a weak D match, TRBD2 (6 bases). Germline V gene sequence: CDR1 SGHRS, CDR2 YFSETQ. Trimming removed 0 bases at V and 3 bases at J, with 12 bases between. This CDR3 spans 15 amino acids. This chain's CDR3 is CASSLGLDSKETQYF. The CDR3 DNA is TGCGCCAGCAGCTTGGGACTAGACTCTAAAGAGACCCAGTACTTC.